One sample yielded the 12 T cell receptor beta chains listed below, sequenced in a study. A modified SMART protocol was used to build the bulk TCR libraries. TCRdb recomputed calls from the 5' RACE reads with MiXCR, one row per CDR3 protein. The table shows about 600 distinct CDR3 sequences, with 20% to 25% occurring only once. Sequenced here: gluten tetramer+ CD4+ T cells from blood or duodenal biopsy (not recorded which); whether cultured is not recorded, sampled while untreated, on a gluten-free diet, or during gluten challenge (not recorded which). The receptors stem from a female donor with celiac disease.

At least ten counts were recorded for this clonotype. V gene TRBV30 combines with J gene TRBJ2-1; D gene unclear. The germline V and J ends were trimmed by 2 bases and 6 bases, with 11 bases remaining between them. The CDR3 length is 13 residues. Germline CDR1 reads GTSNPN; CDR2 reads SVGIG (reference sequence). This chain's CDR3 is CAWSTTPLNEQFF. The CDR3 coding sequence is TGTGCCTGGAGTACAACTCCCCTCAATGAGCAGTTCTTC.

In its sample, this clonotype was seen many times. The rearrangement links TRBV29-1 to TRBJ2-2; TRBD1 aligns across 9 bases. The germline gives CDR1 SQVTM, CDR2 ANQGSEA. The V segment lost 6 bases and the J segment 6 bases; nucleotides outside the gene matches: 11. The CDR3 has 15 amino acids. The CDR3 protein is CSVLTGQGVSGELFF. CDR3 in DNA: TGCAGCGTGCTTACGGGACAGGGAGTTTCCGGGGAGCTGTTTTTT.

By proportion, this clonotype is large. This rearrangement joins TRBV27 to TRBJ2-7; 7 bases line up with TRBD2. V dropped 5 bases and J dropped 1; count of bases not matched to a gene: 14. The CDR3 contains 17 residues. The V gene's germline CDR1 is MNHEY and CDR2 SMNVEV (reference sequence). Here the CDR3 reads CASSPPSFLRGSYEQYF. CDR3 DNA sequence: TGTGCCAGCAGTCCGCCATCTTTTTTGCGGGGGTCCTACGAGCAGTACTTC.

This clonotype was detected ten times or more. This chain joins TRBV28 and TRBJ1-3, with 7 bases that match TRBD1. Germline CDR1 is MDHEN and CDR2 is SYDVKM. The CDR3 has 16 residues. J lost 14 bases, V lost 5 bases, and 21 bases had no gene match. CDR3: CASSLYSGTDVGSLYF. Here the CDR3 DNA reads TGTGCCAGCAGTCTTTACTCCGGGACAGATGTTGGTTCCTTATATTTT.

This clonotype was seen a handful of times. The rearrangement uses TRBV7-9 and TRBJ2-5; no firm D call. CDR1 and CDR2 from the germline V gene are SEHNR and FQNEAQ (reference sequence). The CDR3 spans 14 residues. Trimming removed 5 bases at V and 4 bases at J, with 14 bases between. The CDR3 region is CASSDWAVGETQYF. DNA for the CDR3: TGTGCCAGCAGCGACTGGGCGGTGGGAGAGACCCAGTACTTC.

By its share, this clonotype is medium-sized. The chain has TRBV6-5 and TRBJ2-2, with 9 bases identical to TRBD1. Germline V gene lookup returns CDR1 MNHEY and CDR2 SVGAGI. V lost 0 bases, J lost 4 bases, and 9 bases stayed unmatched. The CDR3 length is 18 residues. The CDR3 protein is CASSYSGGQGLITGELFF. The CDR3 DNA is TGTGCCAGCAGTTACTCTGGCGGACAGGGGCTTATCACCGGGGAGCTGTTTTTT.

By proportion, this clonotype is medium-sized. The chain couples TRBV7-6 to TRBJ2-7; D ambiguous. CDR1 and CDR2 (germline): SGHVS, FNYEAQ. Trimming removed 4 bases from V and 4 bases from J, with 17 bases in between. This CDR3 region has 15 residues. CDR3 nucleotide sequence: TGTGCCAGCAGCTCGGACGTGGGGTACGGTTACGAGCAGTACTTC. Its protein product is CASSSDVGYGYEQYF. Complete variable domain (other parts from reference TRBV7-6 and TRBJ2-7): GAGVSQSPRYKVTKRGQDVALRCDPISGHVSLYWYRQALGQGPEFLTYFNYEAQQDKSGLPNDRFSAERPEGSISTLTIQRTEQRDSAMYRCASSSDVGYGYEQYFGPGTRLTVT.

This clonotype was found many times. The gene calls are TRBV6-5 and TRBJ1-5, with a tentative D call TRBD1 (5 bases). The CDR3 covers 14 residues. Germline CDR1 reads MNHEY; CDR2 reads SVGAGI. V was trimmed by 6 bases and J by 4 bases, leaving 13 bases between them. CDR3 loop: CASSPGRLNQPQHF. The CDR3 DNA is TGTGCCAGCAGCCCGGGACGGTTAAATCAGCCCCAGCATTTT.

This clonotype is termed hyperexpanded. This chain's CDR3 is CASSLAAADSYEQYF. CDR3 nucleotides: TGTGCCAGCAGCTTAGCGGCAGCAGATTCCTACGAGCAGTACTTC. V usage is TRBV7-2 and J usage is TRBJ2-7; D unclear. V lost 0 bases and J lost 1, with 10 bases in between. This CDR3 comprises 15 residues. The germline CDR1 and CDR2 sequences are SGHTA and FQGNSA.

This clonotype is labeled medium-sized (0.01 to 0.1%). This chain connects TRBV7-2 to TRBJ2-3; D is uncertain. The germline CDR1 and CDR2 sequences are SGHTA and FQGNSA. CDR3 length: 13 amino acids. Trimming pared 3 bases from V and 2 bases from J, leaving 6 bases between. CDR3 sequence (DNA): TGTGCCAGCAGCTTCCGGGTCACAGATACGCAGTATTTT. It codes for CASSFRVTDTQYF.

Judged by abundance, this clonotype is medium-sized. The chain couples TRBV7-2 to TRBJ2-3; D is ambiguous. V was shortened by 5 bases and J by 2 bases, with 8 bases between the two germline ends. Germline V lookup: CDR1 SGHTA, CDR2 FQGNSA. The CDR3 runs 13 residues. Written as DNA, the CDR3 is TGTGCCAGCAGCGTAAGAACCACAGATACGCAGTATTTT. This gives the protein CASSVRTTDTQYF.

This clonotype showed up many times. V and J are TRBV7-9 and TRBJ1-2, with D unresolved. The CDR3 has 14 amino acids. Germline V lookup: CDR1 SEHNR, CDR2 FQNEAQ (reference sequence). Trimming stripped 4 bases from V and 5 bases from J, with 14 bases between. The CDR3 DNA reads TGTGCCAGCAGCTCCGGGGTCCGAGGGTATGGCTACACCTTC. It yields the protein CASSSGVRGYGYTF.